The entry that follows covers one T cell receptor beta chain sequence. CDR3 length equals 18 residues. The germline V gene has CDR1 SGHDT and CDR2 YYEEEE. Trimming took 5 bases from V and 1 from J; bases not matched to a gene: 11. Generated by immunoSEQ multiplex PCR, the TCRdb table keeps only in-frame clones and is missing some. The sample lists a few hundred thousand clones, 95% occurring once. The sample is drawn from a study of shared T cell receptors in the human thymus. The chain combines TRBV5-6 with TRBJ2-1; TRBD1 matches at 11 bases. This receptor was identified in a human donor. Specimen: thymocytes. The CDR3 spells CASRPPGQGVISYNEQFF. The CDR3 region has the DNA TGTGCCAGCAGACCACCGGGACAGGGGGTAATTTCCTACAATGAGCAGTTCTTC.